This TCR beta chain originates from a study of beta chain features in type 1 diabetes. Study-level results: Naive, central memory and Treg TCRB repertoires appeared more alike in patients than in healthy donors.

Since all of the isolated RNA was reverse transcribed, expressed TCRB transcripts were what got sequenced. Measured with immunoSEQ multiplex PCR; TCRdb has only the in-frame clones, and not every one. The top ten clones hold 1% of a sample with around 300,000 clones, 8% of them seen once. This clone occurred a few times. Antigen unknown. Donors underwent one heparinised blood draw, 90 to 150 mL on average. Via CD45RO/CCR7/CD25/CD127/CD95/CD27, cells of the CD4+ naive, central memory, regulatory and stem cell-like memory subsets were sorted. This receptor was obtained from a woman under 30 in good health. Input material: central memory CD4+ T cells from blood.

The CDR3 bases are TGTGCCAGCAGCGGATGGGGGGCCAACGTCCTGACTTTC. Its protein is CASSGWGANVLTF. The chain is built from TRBV5-4 and TRBJ2-6; D call uncertain. Germline V gene data show CDR1 as SGHNT and CDR2 as YYREEE (reference sequence). The CDR3 sequence is 13 residues long. Trimming removed 4 bases from V and 4 bases from J, with 6 bases in between.